Below, one TCR beta chain is given with its context. The sample's time point: cycle 4 day 1 (C4D1), after less than 7 weeks of nivolumab. Brentuximab vedotin exposure varied, and every patient relapsed after autologous stem cell transplantation. Generated by immunoSEQ multiplex PCR, the TCRdb table keeps only in-frame clones and is missing some. The sample lists 80,000 to 100,000 clones; about 93% were seen once. The ends lost 3 bases at V and 4 bases at J; junction bases unmatched: 11. This CDR3 is 17 amino acids long. CDR1 GTSNPN and CDR2 SVGIG come from the germline V gene (reference sequence). The sample originates from a study of PD-1 blockade in classical Hodgkin lymphoma.

The V and J genes are TRBV30 and TRBJ1-6; 8 bases map to TRBD1. This clonotype was obtained from a human donor with classical Hodgkin lymphoma. The sample in question was peripheral blood mononuclear cells (PBMCs), obtained before the fourth cycle of nivolumab. This CDR3 is CAWRATPGQEYNSPLHF. The CDR3 DNA reads TGTGCCTGGAGGGCAACCCCGGGACAGGAGTATAATTCACCCCTCCACTTT. The variable domain in full, with the rest retrieved from reference TRBV30 and TRBJ1-6, is SQTIHQWPATLVQPVGSPLSLECTVEGTSNPNLYWYRQAAGRGLQLLFYSVGIGQISSEVPQNLSASRPQDRQFILSSKKLLLSDSGFYLCAWRATPGQEYNSPLHFGNGTRLTVT.